This record looks at one TCR beta chain sequence and its context. As yet, its antigen is unknown. The repertoire was sequenced with immunoSEQ multiplex PCR; TCRdb's copy has only in-frame clones and lacks some. The table has 950,000 to 1,300,000 clones, 75% seen once; the top ten hold about 1.5%. The record originates from a study of shared clonotypes between healthy human individuals. Study-wide points: Richness estimates generally favored naive over memory subsets.

Input material: memory CD4+ T cells sorted from blood. Subset given: CD45RA-negative fraction. This TCR came from a man younger than 35 in good health.

DNA of the CDR3: TGTGCCTCCCGCCAACCCGGCACAGATACGCAGTATTTT. Residues: CASRQPGTDTQYF. The chain links TRBV6-5 to TRBJ2-3; unclear D gene. Germline V gives CDR1 MNHEY, CDR2 SVGAGI. The CDR3 is 13 residues long. V gave up 11 bases and J gave up 1 base, with 13 bases separating them.